This T cell receptor (beta chain) stems from a study of breast tumors, draining lymph nodes, adjacent tissues. V was cut by 6 bases and J by 3 bases, with 11 bases left in between. Germline lookup yields CDR1 DFQATT and CDR2 SNEGSKA (reference sequence). The CDR3 loop spans 13 amino acids. TCRdb reanalysed the multiplex PCR reads using MiXCR and keeps one entry per CDR3 protein. The table lists around 190,000 distinct CDR3 sequences, roughly a third of them singletons. This clonotype occurred many times. Breast cancer patients provided tissue from their axillary draining lymph nodes. The source is a female donor with breast cancer. Some clones in this sample may be carry-over from other donors' samples. The chain recombines TRBV20-1 with TRBJ2-2; no clear D. Sequences were obtained from axillary lymph node tissue. Here the CDR3 DNA reads TGCAGTGCCGCCCCGGTGGACACCGGGGAGCTGTTTTTT. Amino acids: CSAAPVDTGELFF.